This T cell receptor (beta chain) was sequenced for a study of blood T cell repertoires in COVID-19. Across the study: The United States, Italy and Spain supplied acute and convalescent COVID-19 samples. T cells, B-cell-depleted T cells, or PBMCs supplied cDNA or gDNA.

Here immunoSEQ multiplex PCR was the method, and the copy in TCRdb shows in-frame clones only, minus some. The table records tens of thousands of clones, 74% of them present only once. This sequence was found in a woman of 80 years or more with acute or convalescent COVID-19. The sample comprised peripheral blood.

The CDR3 loop reads CASSEVYAGNTIYF. The CDR3 DNA reads TGTGCCAGCAGTGAAGTCTATGCTGGAAACACCATATATTTT. The chain combines TRBV2 with TRBJ1-3, with D hard to call. V was shortened by 1 base and J by 2 bases, with 6 bases between the two germline ends. The germline gives CDR1 SNHLY, CDR2 FYNNEI. The CDR3 loop spans 14 amino acids.